A single sample is the source of the 12 T cell receptor beta chains below, sequenced in a study of regulatory T cells in long-lasting Graves disease. Through Arm-PCR of CDR3 regions and iRepertoire HTBI primers, TCR beta libraries were built. TCRdb ran MiXCR on the multiplex PCR reads and lists one entry per CDR3 protein. Among about 470,000 distinct CDR3 sequences listed, about 15% were seen once. Indicated time point: newly diagnosed GD, antithyroid drugs for less than 3 months. Following extraction of RNA from PBMCs, that RNA was used to make the TCR library. The same sample was also used in a study of T cells in Graves' hyperthyroidism and ophthalmopathy.

The sequenced sample was peripheral blood mononuclear cells (PBMCs), obtained at new diagnosis, from a patient treated with antithyroid drugs. These receptors all stem from a woman in her twenties or thirties with Graves disease.

This clonotype was detected once. Given a far larger clone just one base away, this is likely a sequencing read error. V is TRBV28 and J is TRBJ2-1; no reliable D call. The length of the CDR3 is 15 residues. Between the trimmed V and J ends, which lost 6 bases and 10 bases, there was a span of 22 bases. From germline, CDR1 is MDHEN and CDR2 SYDVKM. The CDR3, as DNA: TGTGCCAGCAGCCTACAGAGATTTGGGTCCTACGAGCAGTTCTTC. Protein: CASSLQRFGSYEQFF.

This clonotype was detected many times. This chain connects TRBV5-1 to TRBJ1-1; TRBD1 matches 7 bases. Unmatched junction bases numbered 5, after V lost 4 bases and J lost 8 bases. The V gene's germline CDR1 is SGHRS and CDR2 YFSETQ. This CDR3 comprises 12 residues. The CDR3 region is CASSTGTAEAFF. The CDR3, as DNA: TGCGCCAGCAGCACCGGGACAGCAGAAGCTTTCTTT.

The table lists this clonotype with many counts. The V and J genes are TRBV27 and TRBJ1-1, with D uncertain. The germline gives CDR1 MNHEY, CDR2 SMNVEV (reference sequence). The CDR3 totals 13 residues. Trimming left V 4 bases short and J 6 bases short, with 12 bases between. The CDR3 DNA reads as TGTGCCAGCAGTTCAAAGAGGGATGCTGAAGCTTTCTTT. Translating gives CASSSKRDAEAFF.

This clonotype was counted a few times. The genes are TRBV6-2 or TRBV6-3 and TRBJ2-1; no reliable D call. Germline CDR1 MNHEY, CDR2 SVGEGT. Trimming took 4 bases from V and 1 from J, leaving 11 bases between them. The CDR3 contains 15 residues. The CDR3 bases are TGTGCCAGCAGTTCCTCACGCCGGTCCTACAATGAGCAGTTCTTC. This encodes CASSSSRRSYNEQFF.

A few counts support this clonotype. J is TRBJ2-5 and V is TRBV14; tentative D call: TRBD1 (7 bases). From germline, CDR1 is SGHDN and CDR2 FVKESK. Deletions cut 4 bases from V and 7 bases from J, with 22 bases between. This CDR3 has 16 residues. The CDR3: CASSPSSWAGGGTQYF. The CDR3 bases are TGTGCCAGCAGCCCTTCTTCATGGGCAGGGGGAGGGACCCAGTACTTC.

This clonotype appeared many times. The chain is built from TRBV18 and TRBJ2-2; the D is unclear. Germline values: CDR1 KGHSH, CDR2 LQKENI. This CDR3 has 14 residues. Between the trimmed V and J ends, which lost 3 bases and 8 bases, there was a span of 13 bases. CDR3 in DNA: TGTGCCAGCTCACCCCCCCCGTTGGCGGGGGAGCTGTTTTTT. Translation: CASSPPPLAGELFF.

This sequence joins TRBV27 and TRBJ2-5; D not resolved. The CDR3 sequence is 13 residues long. Germline CDR1 is MNHEY and CDR2 is SMNVEV (reference sequence). V dropped 5 bases and J dropped 1 base, with 8 bases sitting between them. DNA of the CDR3: TGTGCCAGCAGTCGTATCCCCCAAGAGACCCAGTACTTC. This codes for CASSRIPQETQYF.

The chain recombines TRBV7-9 with TRBJ2-7; TRBD1 agrees at 9 bases. The V gene's germline CDR1 is SEHNR and CDR2 FQNEAQ (reference sequence). J gave up 4 bases and V 5 bases, and 12 bases lay outside the gene matches. The CDR3 is 16 residues long. CDR3 bases: TGTGCCAGCAGCCATAGCTTAGGACAGGGGATTTACGAGCAGTACTTC. This codes for CASSHSLGQGIYEQYF. The whole variable domain, filled in from reference TRBV7-9 and TRBJ2-7, reads DTGVSQNPRHKITKRGQNVTFRCDPISEHNRLYWYRQTLGQGPEFLTYFQNEAQLEKSRLLSDRFSAERPKGSFSTLEIQRTEQGDSAMYLCASSHSLGQGIYEQYFGPGTRLTVT.

This clonotype has a count of ten or more. The rearrangement joins TRBV27 to TRBJ2-3; D remains unclear. Germline lookup yields CDR1 MNHEY and CDR2 SMNVEV (reference sequence). Trimming shortened V by 5 bases and J by 0 bases, and 15 bases separated the two germline ends. The CDR3 covers 16 residues. Written as DNA, the CDR3 is TGTGCCAGCAGTCCCCGCAGCTCTACTAGCACAGATACGCAGTATTTT. It translates to CASSPRSSTSTDTQYF.

The table lists this clonotype with many counts. The chain employs TRBV7-3 and TRBJ2-3; TRBD1 aligns across 10 bases. J lost 1 base, V lost 6 bases, and 7 bases had no gene match. In germline, CDR1 is SGHTA, CDR2 FQGTGA. The CDR3 extends over 16 amino acids. The CDR3 sequence is CASSSTDRGRTDTQYF. CDR3 DNA: TGTGCCAGCAGTTCCACCGACAGGGGGCGCACAGATACGCAGTATTTT.

This clonotype was recorded many times. V gene TRBV11-2 combines with J gene TRBJ2-3; no clear D gene. The CDR3 is made up of 13 amino acids. Trimming cost V 5 bases and J 2 bases, with 8 bases left between them. Germline-derived CDR1 and CDR2 are SGHAT and FQNNGV. In DNA form, the CDR3 reads TGTGCCAGCAGCCACGGAGACACAGATACGCAGTATTTT. It is translated as CASSHGDTDTQYF.

The rearrangement uses TRBV6-2 or TRBV6-3 and TRBJ2-5; a weak D match, TRBD2 (6 bases). The germline V and J ends were trimmed by 6 bases and 3 bases, with 11 bases remaining between them. In germline, CDR1 is MNHEY, CDR2 SVGEGT. CDR3 length: 13 amino acids. As DNA, the CDR3 is TGTGCCAGCAGCATACTAGCAAAAGAGACCCAGTACTTC. Its translation is CASSILAKETQYF.